What follows are 30 T cell receptor beta chains derived from one specimen sequenced in a study of cytomegalovirus exposure and HLA in healthy donors. PCR used 60 Vbeta primers and 13 Jbeta primers. The repertoire was sequenced with immunoSEQ multiplex PCR; TCRdb's copy has only in-frame clones and lacks some. Among about 200,000 clones listed, around 78% were seen once. Specimen: PBMCs. The receptor set was obtained from a young man in good health and CMV-seronegative.

Here the CDR3 reads CASSLKQARTGTQYF. As DNA, the CDR3 is TGTGCCAGCAGCCTCAAGCAGGCCCGCACTGGTACGCAGTATTTT. V is TRBV11-1 and J is TRBJ2-3; no definite D call. Trimming shortened V by 5 bases and J by 8 bases, and 20 bases separated the two germline ends. The germline gives CDR1 SGHAT, CDR2 FQDESV (reference sequence). CDR3 length: 15 residues. Together with reference TRBV11-1 and TRBJ2-3, the CDR3 gives the full variable domain: EAEVAQSPRYKITEKSQAVAFWCDPISGHATLYWYRQILGQGPELLVQFQDESVVDDSQLPKDRFSAERLKGVDSTLKIQPAELGDSAMYLCASSLKQARTGTQYFGPGTRLTVL.

The chain joins TRBV25-1 to TRBJ2-7, with TRBD1 as a possible D gene (6 bases). The length of the CDR3 is 12 residues. Looked up from germline, CDR1 is MGHDK and CDR2 is SYGVNS. The ends were cut back, 5 bases at V and 5 bases at J, with 10 bases in the middle. CDR3 region: CASSSQGNEQYF. DNA for the CDR3: TGTGCCAGCAGTTCACAGGGTAACGAGCAGTACTTC.

A single count supports this clone. The CDR3 sequence is CASSLGTAQETQYF. Written as DNA, the CDR3 is TGTGCCAGCAGCCTCGGGACAGCACAAGAGACCCAGTACTTC. The gene calls are TRBV7-9 and TRBJ2-5; 7 nucleotides line up with TRBD1. The junction had 5 bases not matched to a gene; V was cut back by 5 bases and J by 2 bases. Germline CDR1 is SEHNR and CDR2 is FQNEAQ (reference sequence). This CDR3 is 14 amino acids long.

This chain links TRBV5-3 with TRBJ1-3; D might be TRBD1 (5 bases). TRBV5-3 is an ORF, and what it does is uncertain. This CDR3 spans 18 amino acids. The V end lost 6 bases, the J end lost 0 bases, and 22 bases lay between the germline ends. The CDR3 spells CARNFSSIQDFSGNTIYF. CDR3 DNA: TGTGCCAGAAACTTTAGTTCGATACAGGATTTCTCTGGAAACACCATATATTTT.

This chain connects TRBV7-9 to TRBJ2-7, with D perhaps TRBD2 (5 bases). CDR3 length: 12 residues. V shed 5 bases and J shed 3 bases, with 8 bases lying between them. Germline V CDR1 and CDR2: SEHNR, FQNEAQ (reference sequence). The CDR3 loop is CASSLLDYEQYF. The CDR3 DNA is TGTGCCAGCAGCCTACTAGACTACGAGCAGTACTTC.

The genes are TRBV7-3 and TRBJ1-1, with TRBD1 matching 7 bases. The CDR3 spans 14 residues. Germline CDR1 is SGHTA and CDR2 is FQGTGA. Trimming cost V 4 bases and J 7 bases; bases outside gene matches: 9. CDR3 sequence: CASSWNRGSGEAFF. The CDR3 DNA reads TGTGCCAGCAGCTGGAACAGGGGTTCAGGTGAAGCTTTCTTT.

V gene TRBV27 combines with J gene TRBJ1-5; the D is unclear. This CDR3 region has 17 residues. CDR1 and CDR2 from the germline V gene are MNHEY and SMNVEV (reference sequence). Trimming left V 6 bases short and J 4 bases short, with 22 bases between. In DNA, the CDR3 is TGTGCCAGCAGCCCCCTCCGGGCGGGTTCCCTAAATCAGCCCCAGCATTTT. Protein: CASSPLRAGSLNQPQHF.

CDR3 sequence: CASSLAGAKDTQYF. The CDR3 DNA is TGTGCCAGCAGCTTAGCGGGAGCGAAAGATACGCAGTATTTT. This sequence joins TRBV28 and TRBJ2-3; 9 nucleotides align to TRBD2. CDR3 size: 14 residues. Germline V gene data show CDR1 as MDHEN and CDR2 as SYDVKM. Trimming cost V 6 bases and J 5 bases; bases outside gene matches: 6.

To note about this clone: Because the CDR3 is missing its conserved closing phenylalanine or tryptophan, this is likely a read error. The DNA is left out, because the CDR3 cannot be placed on it with certainty; the CDR3 is given as TCRdb lists it. The chain uses TRBV6-6 and TRBJ1-2; the D call in the table, TRBD1, was not verified against the DNA. With termini counted, the CDR3 has 12 amino acids. CDR1 is MNHNY and CDR2 is SVGAGI in the germline V gene (reference sequence). The CDR3 sequence is CATETGGHRYSS.

The rearrangement links TRBV4-1 to TRBJ2-1; D call uncertain. Germline V gene data show CDR1 as MGHRA and CDR2 as YSYEKL. Trimming stripped 0 bases from V and 8 bases from J, with 5 bases between. This CDR3 is built from 12 residues. CDR3 sequence: CASSQDTHEQFF. CDR3 sequence (DNA): TGCGCCAGCAGCCAAGATACACATGAGCAGTTCTTC.

The gene calls are TRBV28 and TRBJ2-7; TRBD1 matches 7 bases. This CDR3 contains 13 residues. V trimming: 6 bases; J trimming: 4 bases; junction bases outside the gene matches: 6. From germline, CDR1 is MDHEN and CDR2 SYDVKM. CDR3 DNA: TGTGCCAGCAGGGGGACAGCTGTTTACGAGCAGTACTTC. It encodes CASRGTAVYEQYF.

This chain joins TRBV28 and TRBJ2-5; D might be TRBD2 (6 bases). Germline CDR1 reads MDHEN; CDR2 reads SYDVKM. V was trimmed by 6 bases and J by 5 bases, leaving 25 bases between them. This CDR3 is 17 amino acids long. CDR3 loop: CASREGGVGARGETQYF. The DNA for the CDR3 is TGTGCCAGCAGAGAAGGAGGAGTGGGCGCCCGGGGGGAGACCCAGTACTTC. Together with reference TRBV28 and TRBJ2-5, the CDR3 gives the full variable domain: DVKVTQSSRYLVKRTGEKVFLECVQDMDHENMFWYRQDPGLGLRLIYFSYDVKMKEKGDIPEGYSVSREKKERFSLILESASTNQTSMYLCASREGGVGARGETQYFGPGTRLLVL.

The rearrangement joins TRBV9 to TRBJ2-3; weak D call: TRBD1 (5 bases). CDR3 length: 17 residues. Deletions cut 0 bases from V and 1 base from J, with 15 bases between. Germline lookup yields CDR1 SGDLS and CDR2 YYNGEE. In DNA form, the CDR3 reads TGTGCCAGCAGCGTAGGCCGGGCGAGACAGCGCACAGATACGCAGTATTTT. Translated: CASSVGRARQRTDTQYF.

The J gene is TRBJ1-6, the V gene TRBV5-4; the D gene is possibly TRBD1 (6 bases). Germline V lookup: CDR1 SGHNT, CDR2 YYREEE (reference sequence). The CDR3 is made up of 13 amino acids. V lost 4 bases and J 9 bases, leaving 11 bases between the germline ends. The CDR3 DNA reads TGTGCCAGCAGCCTCGGACAGATTTCACCCCTCCACTTT. Its protein product is CASSLGQISPLHF.

The chain joins TRBV5-1 to TRBJ2-1, with TRBD1 identical over 8 bases. The V gene's germline CDR1 is SGHRS and CDR2 YFSETQ. This CDR3 spans 14 amino acids. J lost 2 bases, V lost 4 bases, and 2 bases had no gene match. CDR3 protein: CASSQDRAYNEQFF. CDR3 nucleotides: TGCGCCAGCAGCCAGGACAGGGCCTACAATGAGCAGTTCTTC.

This sequence joins TRBV2 and TRBJ1-4, with a tentative D call TRBD1 (6 bases). V gave up 3 bases and J gave up 4 bases, with 12 bases separating them. The length of the CDR3 is 15 residues. CDR1 is SNHLY, CDR2 FYNNEI, per germline. The CDR3 coding sequence is TGTGCCAGCAGTGAGGGGGCGCGAGGTAATGAAAAACTGTTTTTT. Its translation: CASSEGARGNEKLFF.

The V and J genes are TRBV5-1 and TRBJ2-5, with D perhaps matching TRBD1 (6 bases). The germline CDR1 and CDR2 sequences are SGHRS and YFSETQ. The V and J ends lost 7 bases and 2 bases respectively, with 18 bases between them. The CDR3 runs 15 residues. Written as DNA, the CDR3 is TGCGCCAGCGTGGGGCAGGGGTGGGGACAAGAGACCCAGTACTTC. The encoded protein is CASVGQGWGQETQYF.

Comment on this clone: One end of the junction fails to match germline, which may point to a read error. V gene TRBV5-1 combines with J gene TRBJ2-5; perhaps TRBD1 as D (6 bases). The germline CDR1 and CDR2 sequences are SGHRS and YFSETQ. This CDR3 spans 16 amino acids. The CDR3 DNA reads TGCGCCAGCAGTTTGGACTTAGGCAGGGGAATAGAGACCCAGTACTTC. It translates to CASSLDLGRGIETQYF.

The chain links TRBV27 to TRBJ1-1; 7 nucleotides agree with TRBD1. CDR1 is MNHEY, CDR2 SMNVEV, per germline (reference sequence). With V trimmed by 4 bases and J by 1 base, 3 bases remained unmatched. CDR3 length equals 14 residues. The CDR3 spells CASSSGQANTEAFF. The CDR3 DNA sequence: TGTGCCAGCAGTTCCGGACAGGCGAACACTGAAGCTTTCTTT.

This clone is a singleton in its sample. The rearrangement uses TRBV5-1 and TRBJ1-3; D not resolved. V lost 4 bases to trimming and J lost 0 bases, with 8 bases between them. CDR3 length: 14 amino acids. Germline V gene sequence: CDR1 SGHRS, CDR2 YFSETQ. DNA of the CDR3: TGCGCCAGCAGCACGATGAGCTCTGGAAACACCATATATTTT. Amino acid sequence: CASSTMSSGNTIYF.

This clone came up a few times. J is TRBJ2-3 and V is TRBV4-1; 9 bases map to TRBD2. The length of the CDR3 is 15 residues. The V segment lost 1 base and the J segment 4 bases; nucleotides outside the gene matches: 3. Germline CDR1 MGHRA, CDR2 YSYEKL. The CDR3 sequence is CASSQGTSAADTQYF. CDR3 nucleotide sequence: TGCGCCAGCAGCCAAGGGACTAGCGCGGCAGATACGCAGTATTTT.

The rearrangement links TRBV5-5 to TRBJ2-3; D uncertain. Trimming cost V 0 bases and J 2 bases, with 4 bases left between them. The CDR3 consists of 13 residues. The germline CDR1 and CDR2 sequences are SGHKS and YYEKEE (reference sequence). The CDR3 loop reads CASSLDITDTQYF. CDR3 nucleotides: TGTGCCAGCAGCTTGGACATCACAGATACGCAGTATTTT.

This chain links TRBV28 with TRBJ1-6; tentatively, D is TRBD1 (5 bases). With 8 bases removed from V and 9 bases from J, the gap between germline ends came to 17 bases. CDR3 length: 14 residues. Per germline, CDR1 MDHEN and CDR2 SYDVKM. This chain's CDR3 is CASFSGTLVSPLHF. The DNA for the CDR3 is TGTGCCAGCTTCAGCGGGACTTTGGTTTCACCCCTCCACTTT. The entire variable domain, with the rest obtained from reference TRBV28 and TRBJ1-6, is as follows: DVKVTQSSRYLVKRTGEKVFLECVQDMDHENMFWYRQDPGLGLRLIYFSYDVKMKEKGDIPEGYSVSREKKERFSLILESASTNQTSMYLCASFSGTLVSPLHFGNGTRLTVT.

The J gene is TRBJ1-2, the V gene TRBV10-1; D is possibly TRBD1 (5 bases). The CDR3 sequence is 13 residues long. Trimming shortened V by 6 bases and J by 2 bases, and 10 bases separated the two germline ends. Per germline, CDR1 WNHNN and CDR2 SYGVQD (reference sequence). For the CDR3, the DNA is TGCGCCAGCAGCAGGGCCTGGAACTATGGCTACACCTTC. It translates to CASSRAWNYGYTF.

This chain joins TRBV2 and TRBJ1-1; TRBD1 matches at 12 bases. Germline CDR1 and CDR2: SNHLY and FYNNEI. The CDR3 consists of 15 residues. Trimming at V came to 7 bases and at J to 4 bases, leaving 7 bases not matched to a gene. CDR3 region: CASIRDRGRGTEAFF. CDR3 nucleotides: TGTGCCAGCATCAGGGACAGGGGGCGAGGCACTGAAGCTTTCTTT.

The chain couples TRBV19 to TRBJ1-1; D unresolved. V was pared by 5 bases and J by 2 bases, with 9 bases between. Germline values: CDR1 LNHDA, CDR2 SQIVND (reference sequence). The CDR3 runs 13 residues. CDR3 sequence reads: CASSSRSNTEAFF. Here the CDR3 DNA reads TGTGCCAGTAGTTCTCGCAGTAACACTGAAGCTTTCTTT. Looking up the rest from reference TRBV19 and TRBJ1-1 gives the full variable domain: DGGITQSPKYLFRKEGQNVTLSCEQNLNHDAMYWYRQDPGQGLRLIYYSQIVNDFQKGDIAEGYSVSREKKESFPLTVTSAQKNPTAFYLCASSSRSNTEAFFGQGTRLTVV.

The chain is built from TRBV6-1 and TRBJ2-1; 12 nucleotides agree with TRBD2. The CDR3 covers 15 residues. Per germline, CDR1 MNHNS and CDR2 SASEGT. V lost 4 bases to trimming and J lost 6 bases; unmatched junction nucleotides: 4. The CDR3 DNA reads as TGTGCCAGCAGTGTGACTAGCGGGGGACGCAATGAGCAGTTCTTC. Translated, it gives CASSVTSGGRNEQFF.

The chain joins TRBV15 to TRBJ1-3; D call uncertain. With 0 bases removed from V and 5 bases from J, the gap between germline ends came to 11 bases. This CDR3 is 15 amino acids long. Germline V gene data show CDR1 as LNHNV and CDR2 as YYDKDF (reference sequence). The CDR3 nucleotides read TGTGCCACCAGCAGAGACGGGAGCCGGAGAAACACCATATATTTT. It translates to CATSRDGSRRNTIYF.

V gene TRBV7-2 combines with J gene TRBJ1-1, with D unclear. Germline CDR1 reads SGHTA; CDR2 reads FQGNSA. V gave up 2 bases and J gave up 1 base, with 5 bases separating them. The CDR3 covers 13 residues. As DNA, the CDR3 is TGTGCCAGCAGCTTACAGCGGAACACTGAAGCTTTCTTT. It is translated as CASSLQRNTEAFF. Full variable domain (missing parts from reference TRBV7-2 and TRBJ1-1): GAGVSQSPSNKVTEKGKDVELRCDPISGHTALYWYRQSLGQGLEFLIYFQGNSAPDKSGLPSDRFSAERTGGSVSTLTIQRTQQEDSAVYLCASSLQRNTEAFFGQGTRLTVV.

The CDR3 bases are TGTGCCAGCAGTTTATCCCGGGGGCCCCAGCATTTT. Amino acids: CASSLSRGPQHF. The chain recombines TRBV28 with TRBJ1-5; D not certain. V dropped 1 base and J dropped 9 bases, with 7 bases sitting between them. The length of the CDR3 is 12 residues. The germline V gene has CDR1 MDHEN and CDR2 SYDVKM.